Listed here are 4 T cell receptor beta chains from one sample, sequenced in a study of patients and donors after allogeneic stem cell transplantation. TCRdb redid the calling of the RT-PCR reads with MiXCR, one entry per CDR3 protein. This table has 85,000 to 90,000 distinct CDR3 sequences, roughly 50% appearing once. The specimen was blood, either unsorted or a sorted T cell fraction (not recorded which). These receptor sequences come from a human donor who was either an allogeneic HSCT recipient or a stem cell or donor lymphocyte infusion donor (not recorded which). It is not recorded whose cells these are; they may come from a transplant donor.

This chain connects TRBV4-2 to TRBJ2-5, with D perhaps given as TRBD1 or TRBD2 (5 bases each). Per germline, CDR1 LGHNA and CDR2 YNFKEQ. The CDR3 sequence is 15 residues long. Trimming took off 0 bases at V and 5 bases at J, with 13 bases between the two ends. The CDR3 here is CASSQDGLAGETQYF. CDR3 nucleotides: TGTGCCAGCAGCCAAGATGGGCTAGCAGGGGAGACCCAGTACTTC.

The V and J genes are TRBV28 and TRBJ1-3; D uncertain. Germline CDR1 and CDR2: MDHEN and SYDVKM. This CDR3 region has 15 residues. The V gene lost 5 bases and the J gene lost 1 base, with 12 bases spanning the gap. The CDR3 DNA reads TGTGCCAGCAGTGGCCCCGAGTTATCTGGAAACACCATATATTTT. Protein product: CASSGPELSGNTIYF.

The CDR3 protein is CASSFEPTVAFF. The CDR3, as DNA: TGTGCCAGCAGCTTCGAACCAACAGTAGCTTTCTTT. This sequence joins TRBV7-2 and TRBJ1-1; D gene unclear. CDR3 length: 12 amino acids. V gave up 3 bases and J gave up 10 bases, with 12 bases separating them. The germline V gene encodes CDR1 SGHTA and CDR2 FQGNSA.

The V call is TRBV5-1, the J call TRBJ1-2; no clear D. V was pared by 4 bases and J by 1 base, with 11 bases between. CDR1 SGHRS and CDR2 YFSETQ come from the germline V gene. CDR3 length equals 14 residues. CDR3 loop: CASSADRDNYGYTF. DNA of the CDR3: TGCGCCAGCAGCGCCGACCGAGATAACTATGGCTACACCTTC.